This T cell receptor beta chain originates from a study of identical twins. Notes on the study in general: One should note that invariant MAIT and iNKT cells could partly confound zero-insertion analyses.

The CDR3 sequence is 14 residues long. CDR1 MDHEN and CDR2 SYDVKM come from the germline V gene. V lost 2 bases and J 0 bases, leaving 7 bases between the germline ends. This clonotype appeared a few times. The antigen remains undetermined. Via MiXCR, TCRdb re-called the 5' RACE reads, giving one row per CDR3 protein. The sample carries a few hundred thousand distinct CDR3 sequences, about 12% recorded once. The sample also formed part of further work on yellow fever vaccine responses in identical twins.

The source material was memory (CD45RO+) T cells sorted from blood. The sequence was collected from a woman under 30 in good health. The V gene is TRBV28, the J gene TRBJ1-1; no definite D call. The CDR3 region has the DNA TGTGCCAGCAGTTTAACGGGCGTGAACACTGAAGCTTTCTTT. It translates to CASSLTGVNTEAFF.